Shown below are 18 T cell receptor beta chains from a single sample sequenced in a study of Graves' ophthalmopathy and Graves' hyperthyroidism. For repertoire sequencing, the TCR beta CDR3 regions were amplified from RNA transcripts. An opening RT-PCR round employed HTBI primers and preceded a second-round multiplex PCR. TCRdb independently ran MiXCR on the multiplex PCR reads; one entry per CDR3 protein. The sample lists hundreds of thousands of distinct CDR3 sequences, approximately 15% occurring once. The sample consisted of blood. All receptors derive from a woman aged 25-40 years with Graves' ophthalmopathy.

The rearrangement uses TRBV4-1 and TRBJ2-2; 14 nucleotides match TRBD2. The CDR3 extends over 16 amino acids. V lost 3 bases, J lost 6 bases, and 3 bases stayed unmatched. Germline loops: CDR1 MGHRA, CDR2 YSYEKL. The CDR3 protein is CASSHRLAGGPGELFF. The CDR3 nucleotides are TGCGCCAGCAGCCACAGACTAGCGGGGGGGCCCGGGGAGCTGTTTTTT.

This clonotype has a handful of counts. One junction end does not reproduce the germline sequence, and a read error may be involved. This chain links TRBV27 with TRBJ1-5, with a tentative D call TRBD1 (6 bases). Per germline, CDR1 MNHEY and CDR2 SMNVEV (reference sequence). The length of the CDR3 is 16 residues. CDR3 amino acids: CASSSSQGYSNQPKHF. CDR3 DNA: TGTGCCAGCAGTTCATCTCAGGGGTATAGCAATCAGCCCAAGCATTTT.

With regard to this clonotype: This clone may be a read error of a much larger clone one base away. The rearrangement joins TRBV5-1 to TRBJ1-1, with D tentatively TRBD1 (5 bases). The CDR3 is 15 residues long. Germline V gene sequence: CDR1 SGHRS, CDR2 YFSETQ. Here the CDR3 DNA reads TGCGCCAGCAGCTCCAGGGCGAGCGTGAACACTGAAGCTTGCTTT. This translates into CASSSRASVNTEACF.

This clonotype was detected a few times. The chain couples TRBV24-1 to TRBJ2-5, with 7 bases lining up with TRBD1. CDR3 size: 13 residues. The ends lost 7 bases at V and 2 bases at J; junction bases unmatched: 3. CDR1 and CDR2 from the germline V gene are KGHDR and SFDVKD. CDR3 nucleotides: TGTGCCACCAGAGGGGGCTTTCAAGAGACCCAGTACTTC. It specifies CATRGGFQETQYF.

This chain connects TRBV29-1 to TRBJ2-7; D remains unclear. The V gene's germline CDR1 is SQVTM and CDR2 ANQGSEA. This CDR3 is 11 amino acids long. The V and J ends lost 3 bases and 4 bases respectively, with 7 bases between them. The CDR3 DNA reads as TGCAGCGTTGACTTTGGGTACGAGCAGTACTTC. Translation gives CSVDFGYEQYF.

Regarding this clonotype: A much more abundant neighbour one base away suggests this may be a read error. This chain joins TRBV2 and TRBJ2-7; 7 bases map to TRBD1. Losses at the gene ends were 5 bases for V and 3 bases for J; bases not matched to a gene: 10. Germline V lookup: CDR1 SNHLY, CDR2 FYNNEI. The CDR3 sequence is 15 residues long. The CDR3 DNA reads TGTGCCAGCAGTAAATCCGGGACAGCAATCTACGAGCAGTACTTC. Translating gives CASSKSGTAIYEQYF.

With regard to this clonotype: One end of the junction does not line up with germline, which may come from a read error. This chain links TRBV3-1 with TRBJ1-1, with 7 positions matching TRBD1. CDR1 LGHDT and CDR2 YNNKEL come from the germline V gene (reference sequence). This CDR3 spans 15 amino acids. CDR3 sequence reads: CASSPRRGPNTESFF. The CDR3 coding sequence is TGTGCCAGCAGCCCGAGAAGGGGGCCGAACACTGAATCTTTCTTT.

This clonotype was seen many times. The chain has TRBV19 and TRBJ1-1; D remains ambiguous. The CDR3 contains 15 residues. Per germline, CDR1 LNHDA and CDR2 SQIVND (reference sequence). Between the trimmed V and J ends, which lost 3 bases and 1 base, there was a span of 12 bases. CDR3 nucleotides: TGTGCCAGTAGTATTCACGGACGGAAGAACACTGAAGCTTTCTTT. It specifies CASSIHGRKNTEAFF. Looking up the rest from reference TRBV19 and TRBJ1-1 gives the full variable domain: DGGITQSPKYLFRKEGQNVTLSCEQNLNHDAMYWYRQDPGQGLRLIYYSQIVNDFQKGDIAEGYSVSREKKESFPLTVTSAQKNPTAFYLCASSIHGRKNTEAFFGQGTRLTVV.

The CDR3 protein is CASSPQYSGNTIYF. For the CDR3, the DNA is TGTGCCAGCTCACCACAGTACTCTGGAAACACCATATATTTT. This chain joins TRBV18 and TRBJ1-3, with D unresolved. Germline V gene lookup returns CDR1 KGHSH and CDR2 LQKENI. The length of the CDR3 is 14 residues. V was shortened by 1 base and J by 0 bases, with 4 bases between the two germline ends. Combining the CDR3 with reference TRBV18 and TRBJ1-3 gives the whole variable domain NAGVMQNPRHLVRRRGQEARLRCSPMKGHSHVYWYRQLPEEGLKFMVYLQKENIIDESGMPKERFSAEFPKEGPSILRIQQVVRGDSAAYFCASSPQYSGNTIYFGEGSWLTVV.

This clonotype occurred many times. A junction end diverges from the germline sequence, so it may reflect a read error. The CDR3 protein is CASRGRGYWFDDF. As DNA, the CDR3 is TGTGCCAGCAGAGGCAGGGGGTATTGGTTCGATGACTTC. This chain uses TRBV28 with TRBJ2-4; 7 bases fit TRBD1. The CDR3 extends over 13 amino acids. Germline CDR1 is MDHEN and CDR2 is SYDVKM.

In the case of this clonotype: This could be a read error, since a much larger clone is one nucleotide away. CDR3 nucleotides: TGTGTCAGCAGGTGGACTGGGAACACTGAAGCTTTCTTT. Amino acid sequence: CVSRWTGNTEAFF. The chain has TRBV28 and TRBJ1-1; D gene uncertain. The CDR3 totals 13 residues. Germline CDR1 reads MDHEN; CDR2 reads SYDVKM. Complete variable domain (other parts from reference TRBV28 and TRBJ1-1): DVKVTQSSRYLVKRTGEKVFLECVQDMDHENMFWYRQDPGLGLRLIYFSYDVKMKEKGDIPEGYSVSREKKERFSLILESASTNQTSMYLCVSRWTGNTEAFFGQGTRLTVV.

This clonotype was found a few times. One end of the junction varies from germline; a read error may be responsible. The chain employs TRBV30 and TRBJ2-2; maybe TRBD2 (5 bases). This CDR3 is 13 amino acids long. CDR1 and CDR2 (germline): GTSNPN, SVGIG (reference sequence). The CDR3 nucleotides are TGTGCCTGGGATAGGTCGAACACCGGGGAGCTGTGTTTT. Protein: CAWDRSNTGELCF.

The sample holds many counts of this clonotype. The rearrangement uses TRBV7-9 and TRBJ1-2, with D perhaps matching TRBD1 (5 bases). Germline V gene data show CDR1 as SEHNR and CDR2 as FQNEAQ (reference sequence). The ends were cut back, 5 bases at V and 5 bases at J, with 18 bases in the middle. This CDR3 has 15 amino acids. In nucleotides, the CDR3 is TGTGCCAGCAGCACACGGCGGGACGGAAGATATGGCTACACCTTC. It codes for CASSTRRDGRYGYTF.

There are many counts of this clonotype. V and J are TRBV15 and TRBJ2-7; 12 bases agree with TRBD1. Losses at the gene ends were 5 bases for V and 6 bases for J; bases not matched to a gene: 5. Germline V gives CDR1 LNHNV, CDR2 YYDKDF (reference sequence). The CDR3 extends over 14 amino acids. The CDR3 reads CATSWDRGRSEQYF. Written as DNA, the CDR3 is TGTGCCACCAGCTGGGACAGGGGGCGAAGCGAGCAGTACTTC.

V gene TRBV6-1 combines with J gene TRBJ2-2; the D is unclear. The CDR3 runs 14 residues. Germline CDR1 is MNHNS and CDR2 is SASEGT. V lost 7 bases and J lost 2, with 11 bases in between. The CDR3 spells CASTPGLNTGELFF. DNA of the CDR3: TGTGCCAGCACCCCGGGCCTTAACACCGGGGAGCTGTTTTTT.

This clonotype has a count of ten or more. The gene calls are TRBV7-2 and TRBJ2-2; no firm D call. V dropped 0 bases and J dropped 7 bases, with 9 bases sitting between them. The CDR3 covers 14 residues. Germline assignment: CDR1 SGHTA and CDR2 FQGNSA. This CDR3 reads CASSLAALVGELFF. In DNA form, the CDR3 reads TGTGCCAGCAGCTTAGCGGCTTTGGTCGGGGAGCTGTTTTTT.

The chain joins TRBV11-2 to TRBJ2-7, with D unclear. The CDR3 contains 16 residues. In germline, CDR1 is SGHAT, CDR2 FQNNGV. V lost 2 bases to trimming and J lost 2 bases, with 16 bases between them. For the CDR3, the DNA is TGTGCCAGCAGCTTACCTTCAACTGTGTGGGCCTACGAGCAGTACTTC. It encodes CASSLPSTVWAYEQYF.

This clonotype was observed many times. This chain links TRBV27 with TRBJ1-1; D perhaps matches TRBD1 (6 bases). The germline CDR1 and CDR2 sequences are MNHEY and SMNVEV (reference sequence). The CDR3 totals 13 residues. The ends were cut back, 6 bases at V and 1 base at J, with 9 bases in the middle. CDR3 nucleotides: TGTGCCAGCAGCGACAGGAGGAACACTGAAGCTTTCTTT. This encodes CASSDRRNTEAFF.